The present entry profiles one T cell receptor (beta chain) with its context. This clone's antigen is unknown. No quality values exist for individual bases; no much larger clone is one base distant. Libraries were prepared through the immunoSEQ multiplex PCR assay. For most patients, genomic DNA was isolated with the Qiagen DNeasy Blood and Tissue Kit and sent frozen to Adaptive Biotechnologies for TCR sequencing. High-throughput TCR-beta CDR3 sequencing of genomic DNA from most patients was performed by Adaptive Biotechnologies. In the paper's pipeline: TCR sequencing data were retrieved from Adaptive's ImmunoSEQ software for around 20 patients, whereas a few other patients were processed with MiXCR and VDJtools. To correct CD4 versus CD8 sorting errors, any sequence found in both subsets at a frequency ratio below 5:1 was removed. CDR3 nucleotide sequences shared by donor and recipient were removed because the origin of these sequences could not be assigned. To count as alloreactive, a clone needed at least 2-fold expansion over unstimulated cells and a minimum CFSE-low frequency of 0.002% (template counts) or 0.001% (read counts). Clones were considered mappable if detected in sequenced pre-transplant spleen, lymph node, or MLR CFSE-low populations of the donor or recipient. The cumulative frequency of alloreactive clones was calculated as a percentage of all sequences, weighted by copy number. The source is immuneACCESS, and TCRdb retained only in-frame sequences with V and J called. Part of the clones is not carried over; for the studies checked, unresolved V genes explain less than half of this, and the remainder is unexplained. V and J calls and clone size are copied from that table; D and trimming were computed from the DNA. This sample lists some 88,000 clones; around 93% were detected once. Roughly 2% of the sample goes to the ten largest clones.

CDR1 and CDR2, looked up from the germline V gene, are MNHEY and SVGAGI. V is pared back by 6 bases and J by 1 base, with 13 bases lying between the germline termini. Including the terminal cysteine and phenylalanine, the CDR3 comprises 15 residues. CDR3 DNA only is kept here, 45 bases in frame from base 1. The source of the sample is a study of graft-versus-host responses after intestinal transplantation (dated by TCRdb to the early 2020s). With respect to the entire study: The transplants that recipients got were multivisceral, liver-intestinal, or isolated intestinal. After intestinal transplantation, graft-versus-host and host-versus-graft alloreactive T cell clones in the graft, circulation and bone marrow were tracked using bulk TCR-beta CDR3 sequencing. All recipients received anti-thymocyte globulin induction followed by maintenance tacrolimus and steroids for about three years. The cohort enrolled 20 to 30 intestinal transplant recipients, one of whom was a retransplant, and a few patients without pretransplant specimens were excluded. Samples from three later patients were sequenced in-house on an Illumina MiSeq with MiXCR processing rather than by the commercial service. Alloreactive clones were identified by sequencing pre-transplant mixed lymphocyte reaction products and comparing these products with unstimulated pre-transplant donor and recipient T cells. Donor T cell macrochimerism was defined as a peak of at least 4% donor T cells among recipient peripheral blood mononuclear cells. What the research found in general, with its limitations: GvH clones turned up in recipient bone marrow, with some appearing earlier in ileal mucosa or blood, a pattern consistent with an intestinal mucosal origin. Patients with donor T cell macrochimerism had high GvH to HvG T cell clonal ratios in their allografts. Early after transplant, declines in HvG clones were associated with peak levels of circulating GvH clones. The conclusions were limited by the relatively low number and heterogeneity of the intestinal transplant patients.

The sample's time point label, in plain terms: cells obtained before transplantation from donor or recipient. CD3+CD4+ and CD3+CD8+ populations were FACS-sorted from unstimulated pre-transplant donor and recipient cells taken from spleen or lymph nodes. This sequence was found in a human donor who received an intestinal transplant. Sequenced material: unstimulated CD8+ T cells sorted from spleen or lymph node cells, taken before intestinal transplant. The sequence links TRBV6-5 to TRBJ1-5, with TRBD1 as a weak D call on 6 bases. The encoded CDR3 is CASRGVGASNQPQHF. The DNA is TGTGCCAGCAGGGGGGTGGGGGCGAGCAATCAGCCCCAGCATTTT.